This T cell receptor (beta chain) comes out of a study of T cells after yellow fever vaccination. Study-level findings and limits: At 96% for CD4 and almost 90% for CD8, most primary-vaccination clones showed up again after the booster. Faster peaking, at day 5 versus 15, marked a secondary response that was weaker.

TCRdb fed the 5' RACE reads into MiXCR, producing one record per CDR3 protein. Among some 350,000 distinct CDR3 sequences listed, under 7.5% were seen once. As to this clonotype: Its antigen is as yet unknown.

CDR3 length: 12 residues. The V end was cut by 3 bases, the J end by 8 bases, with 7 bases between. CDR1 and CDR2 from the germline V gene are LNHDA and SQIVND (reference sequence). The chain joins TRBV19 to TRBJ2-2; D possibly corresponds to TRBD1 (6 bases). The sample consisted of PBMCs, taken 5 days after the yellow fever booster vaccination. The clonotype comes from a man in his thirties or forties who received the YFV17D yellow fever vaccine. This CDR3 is CASSIGQGELFF. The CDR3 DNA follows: TGTGCCAGTAGTATTGGACAGGGGGAGCTGTTTTTT.